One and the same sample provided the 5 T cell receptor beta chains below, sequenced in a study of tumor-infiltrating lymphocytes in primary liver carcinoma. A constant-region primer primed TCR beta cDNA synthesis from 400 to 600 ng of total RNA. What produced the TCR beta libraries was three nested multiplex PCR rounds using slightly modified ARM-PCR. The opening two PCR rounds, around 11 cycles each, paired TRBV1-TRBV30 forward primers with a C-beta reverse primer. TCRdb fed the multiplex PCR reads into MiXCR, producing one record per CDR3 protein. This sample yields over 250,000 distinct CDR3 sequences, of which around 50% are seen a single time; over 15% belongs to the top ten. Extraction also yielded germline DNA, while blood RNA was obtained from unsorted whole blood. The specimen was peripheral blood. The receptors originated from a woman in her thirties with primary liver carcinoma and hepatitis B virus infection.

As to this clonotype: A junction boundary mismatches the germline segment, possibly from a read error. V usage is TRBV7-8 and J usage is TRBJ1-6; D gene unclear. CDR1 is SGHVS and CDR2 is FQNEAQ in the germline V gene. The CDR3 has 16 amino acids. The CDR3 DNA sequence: TGTACCAGCAGCTTAGGGCAGAGCTCCTATAATTCACCCCTCCACTTT. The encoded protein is CTSSLGQSSYNSPLHF. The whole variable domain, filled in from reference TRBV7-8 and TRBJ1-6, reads GAGVSQSPRYKVAKRGQDVALRCDPISGHVSLFWYQQALGQGPEFLTYFQNEAQLDKSGLPSDRFFAERPEGSVSTLKIQRTQQEDSAVYLCTSSLGQSSYNSPLHFGNGTRLTVT.

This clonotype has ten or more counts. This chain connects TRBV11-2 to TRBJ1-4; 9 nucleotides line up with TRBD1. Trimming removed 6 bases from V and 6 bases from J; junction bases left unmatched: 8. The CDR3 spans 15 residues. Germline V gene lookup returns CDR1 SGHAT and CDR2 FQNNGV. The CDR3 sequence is CASSFGDRDHEKLFF. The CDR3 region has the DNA TGTGCCAGCAGTTTTGGGGACAGGGATCATGAAAAACTGTTTTTT.

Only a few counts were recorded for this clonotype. The CDR3: CARSVTGTGKKDEQFF. The CDR3 region has the DNA TGTGCCAGAAGCGTTACCGGGACAGGGAAGAAAGATGAGCAGTTCTTC. The chain carries TRBV5-3 and TRBJ2-1; 9 bases fit TRBD1. TRBV5-3 is recorded as an ORF, its role being uncertain. J was trimmed by 8 bases and V by 4 bases; bases with no gene match: 13. The CDR3 sequence is 16 residues long.

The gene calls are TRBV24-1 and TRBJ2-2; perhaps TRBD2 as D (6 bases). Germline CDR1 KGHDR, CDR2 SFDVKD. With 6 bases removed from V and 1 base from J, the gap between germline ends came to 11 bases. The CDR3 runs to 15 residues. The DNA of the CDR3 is TGTGCCACCAGTTATGCGGGACTGAACACCGGGGAGCTGTTTTTT. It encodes CATSYAGLNTGELFF.

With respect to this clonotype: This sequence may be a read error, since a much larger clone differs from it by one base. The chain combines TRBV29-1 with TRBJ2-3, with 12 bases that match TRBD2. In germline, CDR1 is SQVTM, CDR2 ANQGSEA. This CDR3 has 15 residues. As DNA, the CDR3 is TGCAACGTAAGAGGGACTAGCGGGTCCCCGGATACGCAGTATTTT. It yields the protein CNVRGTSGSPDTQYF.